The rows below give T cell receptor beta chains drawn from one sample of a study of CD8 T cell repertoires and HIV-1 epitope variants. Sequencing was performed with immunoSEQ multiplex PCR; in TCRdb, only in-frame clones are kept and a portion is missing. The sample lists approximately 5,000 clones; roughly 70% were seen once. Their antigen targets remain unknown. Sequencing was performed on cultured CD8+ T cells derived from PBMCs. Receptors were obtained from a male donor with HIV. CDR3s include the opening cysteine and the closing phenylalanine or tryptophan. A D gene is named only where the DNA matches it firmly. The size of a clone is reported for some rows only, either as once, few or many, or as a class for expanded clones.

CDR3aa,CDR3nt,j_gene,v_gene,d_gene,abundance
CASSLANRQGEQYF,TGTGCCAGCAGCTTGGCCAATCGTCAGGGGGAGCAGTACTTC,TRBJ2-7,TRBV5-4,-,-
CASIITGDRPYGYTF,TGTGCCAGTATCATAACAGGGGATCGCCCCTATGGCTACACCTTC,TRBJ1-2,TRBV19,TRBD1,-
CASSLGGGSNQPQHF,TGTGCCAGCAGCTTAGGGGGTGGGAGCAATCAGCCCCAGCATTTT,TRBJ1-5,TRBV7-6,-,-
CASSPPGTGGNEQFF,TGTGCCAGCAGTCCCCCCGGGACAGGGGGCAATGAGCAGTTCTTC,TRBJ2-1,TRBV28,TRBD1,-
CASDEGVTLNQPQHF,TGTGCCAGCGATGAGGGGGTCACCCTAAATCAGCCCCAGCATTTT,TRBJ1-5,TRBV2,-,-
CAIMRGADAEAFF,TGTGCCATCATGCGGGGGGCAGACGCTGAAGCTTTCTTT,TRBJ1-1,TRBV10-3,-,-
CASSPEDRVNEQYF,TGTGCCAGCAGCCCGGAGGACAGGGTGAACGAGCAGTACTTC,TRBJ2-7,TRBV11-1,TRBD1,-
CASSVAGGPPYNEQFF,TGTGCCAGCAGCGTAGCGGGAGGCCCCCCCTACAATGAGCAGTTCTTC,TRBJ2-1,TRBV5-5,TRBD2,-
CVGQFMNTEAFF,TGTGTAGGGCAGTTCATGAACACTGAAGCTTTCTTT,TRBJ1-1,TRBV7-9,-,-
CASSYNAFGPVTEAFF,TGTGCCAGCAGTTACAACGCCTTCGGGCCAGTCACTGAAGCTTTCTTT,TRBJ1-1,TRBV6-5,-,-
CASSLSGTSGVSGANVLTF,TGTGCCAGCAGTTTATCAGGGACTAGCGGGGTCTCTGGGGCCAACGTCCTGACTTTC,TRBJ2-6,TRBV27,TRBD2,-
CASSTGTGQGETQYF,TGTGCCAGTAGTACCGGGACAGGCCAGGGAGAGACCCAGTACTTC,TRBJ2-5,TRBV19,TRBD1,-
CATQNRGPIYYTQYF,TGTGCCACCCAAAACAGGGGGCCGATATACTATACGCAGTATTTT,TRBJ2-3,TRBV6-5,TRBD1,-
CASRGTGPGELFF,TGTGCCAGCAGGGGGACAGGGCCCGGGGAGCTGTTTTTT,TRBJ2-2,TRBV2,TRBD1,-
CASSPSGGAADTQYF,TGTGCCAGCAGTCCCAGCGGGGGGGCCGCCGATACGCAGTATTTT,TRBJ2-3,TRBV27,TRBD2,-
CASSLAGGPPDTQYF,TGTGCCAGCAGCTTAGCGGGAGGGCCCCCAGATACGCAGTATTTT,TRBJ2-3,TRBV7-2,TRBD2,-
CASSSPLGGETQYF,TGTGCCAGCAGTTCACCCCTGGGGGGAGAGACCCAGTACTTC,TRBJ2-5,TRBV28,-,large
CASSFVGNEKLFF,TGTGCCAGCAGTTTTGTAGGGAATGAAAAACTGTTTTTT,TRBJ1-4,TRBV28,-,-
CASSFGSFYEQYF,TGTGCCAGCAGCTTCGGGTCCTTCTACGAGCAGTACTTC,TRBJ2-7,TRBV5-6,-,-
CASSYSRQGNEPQHF,TGTGCCAGCAGTTACTCGCGACAGGGTAATGAGCCCCAGCATTTT,TRBJ1-5,TRBV6-5,TRBD1,-
CASSITAGTNVEQYF,TGTGCCAGCAGCATAACCGCCGGGACAAATGTCGAGCAGTACTTC,TRBJ2-7,TRBV7-2,-,-
CASSLVQANEQFF,TGTGCCAGCAGCTTGGTGCAGGCCAATGAGCAGTTCTTC,TRBJ2-1,TRBV5-6,-,once
CASSSPGTGVISTEAFF,TGTGCCAGCAGTTCCCCCGGGACAGGGGTGATTTCCACTGAAGCTTTCTTT,TRBJ1-1,TRBV6-4,TRBD1,-
CASSLSTDTQYF,TGTGCCAGCAGCTTGAGCACAGATACGCAGTATTTT,TRBJ2-3,TRBV5-6,-,-
CTSAQSRANVLTF,TGCACCAGTGCACAAAGTCGGGCCAACGTCCTGACTTTC,TRBJ2-6,TRBV1,-,-
CASSEGIRGLLYEQYF,TGTGCCAGCAGTGAAGGGATAAGGGGACTCCTCTACGAGCAGTACTTC,TRBJ2-7,TRBV6-1,-,-
CASRGSPDMINEKLFF,TGTGCCAGCAGGGGGTCTCCGGACATGATTAATGAAAAACTGTTTTTT,TRBJ1-4,TRBV2,-,-
CAWSVLGDTGELFF,TGTGCCTGGAGTGTATTGGGGGACACCGGGGAGCTGTTTTTT,TRBJ2-2,TRBV30,-,-
CASSSPGNEQFF,TGCGCCAGCAGCTCCCCGGGCAATGAGCAGTTCTTC,TRBJ2-1,TRBV5-1,-,-
CASSLAAGTSGSEQFF,TGTGCCAGCAGCTTGGCCGCGGGGACTAGCGGCAGTGAGCAGTTCTTC,TRBJ2-1,TRBV5-4,TRBD2,-
CASRWTGNTGELFF,TGTGCCAGCCGGTGGACAGGGAACACCGGGGAGCTGTTTTTT,TRBJ2-2,TRBV6-5,TRBD1,-
CASSSLAPASNEQFF,TGTGCCAGTAGTAGTCTAGCGCCTGCATCTAATGAGCAGTTCTTC,TRBJ2-1,TRBV19,-,-
CASSLEAPGTGELFF,TGTGCCAGCAGTTTAGAGGCCCCAGGGACCGGGGAGCTGTTTTTT,TRBJ2-2,TRBV27,-,-
CASSLEGDPSYEQYF,TGTGCCAGCAGCTTAGAGGGGGACCCTTCCTACGAGCAGTACTTC,TRBJ2-7,TRBV7-2,-,few
CASSEWGTEAFF,TGTGCCAGCAGTGAATGGGGAACTGAAGCTTTCTTT,TRBJ1-1,TRBV2,-,-
CASSRRALRGLLDSPLHF,TGTGCCAGCAGCAGACGGGCCTTAAGGGGGCTTTTGGATTCACCCCTCCACTTT,TRBJ1-6,TRBV5-6,TRBD1,-
CASSEGSMNTEAFF,TGCGCCAGCAGTGAGGGCAGTATGAACACTGAAGCTTTCTTT,TRBJ1-1,TRBV10-1,-,few
CASSPSSGRGAYEQYF,TGTGCCAGCAGCCCTTCTAGCGGCCGAGGAGCCTACGAGCAGTACTTC,TRBJ2-7,TRBV9,TRBD2,-
CASSEYGSWDTEAFF,TGTGCCAGCAGTGAATACGGGAGCTGGGACACTGAAGCTTTCTTT,TRBJ1-1,TRBV25-1,-,-
CASSSGQGAHEQYF,TGTGCCAGCAGTTCTGGACAGGGGGCCCACGAGCAGTACTTC,TRBJ2-7,TRBV27,TRBD1,-
CASSIAGAQVIHF,TGTGCCAGTAGTATTGCCGGGGCCCAAGTGATCCACTTT,TRBJ1-6,TRBV19,-,few
CASSLPGELFF,TGTGCCAGCAGCTTGCCCGGGGAGCTGTTTTTT,TRBJ2-2,TRBV5-8,-,-